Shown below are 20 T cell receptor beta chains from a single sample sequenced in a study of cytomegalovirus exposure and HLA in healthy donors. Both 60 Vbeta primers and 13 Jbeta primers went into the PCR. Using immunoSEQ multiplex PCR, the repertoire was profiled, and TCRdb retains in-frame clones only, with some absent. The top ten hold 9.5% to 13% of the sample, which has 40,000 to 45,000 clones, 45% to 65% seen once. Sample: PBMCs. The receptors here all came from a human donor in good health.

This CDR3 is CASSEAGSTGELFF. The CDR3 DNA sequence: TGTGCCAGCAGTGAAGCCGGGAGCACCGGGGAGCTGTTTTTT. The J gene is TRBJ2-2, the V gene TRBV2; TRBD2 might be the D (6 bases). The CDR3 totals 14 residues. Between the trimmed V and J ends, which lost 0 bases and 4 bases, there was a span of 6 bases. From germline, CDR1 is SNHLY and CDR2 FYNNEI. Full variable domain (outside the CDR3, taken from reference TRBV2 and TRBJ2-2): EPEVTQTPSHQVTQMGQEVILRCVPISNHLYFYWYRQILGQKVEFLVSFYNNEISEKSEIFDDQFSVERPDGSNFTLKIRSTKLEDSAMYFCASSEAGSTGELFFGEGSRLTVL.

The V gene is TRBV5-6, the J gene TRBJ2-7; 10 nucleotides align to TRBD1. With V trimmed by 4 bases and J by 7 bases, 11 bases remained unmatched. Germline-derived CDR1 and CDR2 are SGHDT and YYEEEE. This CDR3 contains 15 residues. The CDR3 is CASSAPGQGKEEQYF. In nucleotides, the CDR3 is TGTGCCAGCAGCGCGCCGGGACAGGGGAAGGAAGAGCAGTACTTC. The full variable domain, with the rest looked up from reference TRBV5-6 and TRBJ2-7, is DAGVTQSPTHLIKTRGQQVTLRCSPKSGHDTVSWYQQALGQGPQFIFQYYEEEERQRGNFPDRFSGHQFPNYSSELNVNALLLGDSALYLCASSAPGQGKEEQYFGPGTRLTVT.

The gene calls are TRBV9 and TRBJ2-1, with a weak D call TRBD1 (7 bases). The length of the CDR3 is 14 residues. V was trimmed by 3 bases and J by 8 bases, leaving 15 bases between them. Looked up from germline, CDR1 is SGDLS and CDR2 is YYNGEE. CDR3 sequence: CASSEGASVDEQFF. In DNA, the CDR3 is TGTGCCAGCAGCGAGGGGGCTAGCGTCGATGAGCAGTTCTTC.

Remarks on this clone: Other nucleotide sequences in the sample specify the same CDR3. CDR3 sequence reads: CSVQVINTEAFF. The CDR3 DNA sequence: TGCAGCGTTCAGGTGATTAACACTGAAGCTTTCTTT. The chain couples TRBV29-1 to TRBJ1-1; D remains ambiguous. This CDR3 has 12 amino acids. Trimming left V 5 bases short and J 2 bases short, with 9 bases between. Germline CDR1 SQVTM, CDR2 ANQGSEA.

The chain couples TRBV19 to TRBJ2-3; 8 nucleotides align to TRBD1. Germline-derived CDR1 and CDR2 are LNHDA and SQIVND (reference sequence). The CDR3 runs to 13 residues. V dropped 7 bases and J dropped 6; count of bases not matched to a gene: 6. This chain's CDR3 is CASTRQGLDTQYF. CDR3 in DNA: TGTGCCAGTACCCGACAGGGGTTGGATACGCAGTATTTT.

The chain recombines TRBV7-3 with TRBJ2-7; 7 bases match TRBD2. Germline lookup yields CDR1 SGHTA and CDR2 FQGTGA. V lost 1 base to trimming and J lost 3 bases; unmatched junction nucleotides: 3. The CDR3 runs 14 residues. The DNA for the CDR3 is TGTGCCAGCAGCTTAAAAGCGGGGAGCTACGAGCAGTACTTC. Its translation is CASSLKAGSYEQYF.

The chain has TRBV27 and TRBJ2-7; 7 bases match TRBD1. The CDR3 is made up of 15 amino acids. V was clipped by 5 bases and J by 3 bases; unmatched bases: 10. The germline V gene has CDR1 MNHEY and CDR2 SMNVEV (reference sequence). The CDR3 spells CASSGVSTGVYEQYF. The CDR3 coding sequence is TGTGCCAGCAGTGGGGTCTCCACAGGGGTCTACGAGCAGTACTTC.

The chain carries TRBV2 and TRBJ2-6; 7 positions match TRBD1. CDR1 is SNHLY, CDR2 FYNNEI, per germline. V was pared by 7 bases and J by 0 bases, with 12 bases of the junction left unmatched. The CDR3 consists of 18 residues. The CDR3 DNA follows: TGTGCCAGCAAACAGGGGTCAGGGCCCACCTCTGGGGCCAACGTCCTGACTTTC. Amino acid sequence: CASKQGSGPTSGANVLTF.

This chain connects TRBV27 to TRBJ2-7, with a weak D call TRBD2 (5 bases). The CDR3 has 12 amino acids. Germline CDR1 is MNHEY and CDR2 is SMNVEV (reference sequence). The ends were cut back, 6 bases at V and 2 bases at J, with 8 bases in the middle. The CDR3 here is CASSTGTYEQYF. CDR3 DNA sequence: TGTGCCAGCAGCACGGGAACCTACGAGCAGTACTTC.

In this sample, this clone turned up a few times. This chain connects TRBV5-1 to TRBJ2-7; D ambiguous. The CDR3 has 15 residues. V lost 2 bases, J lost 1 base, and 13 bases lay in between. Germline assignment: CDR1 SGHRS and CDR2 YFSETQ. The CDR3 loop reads CASSFVAASSYEQYF. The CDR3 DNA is TGCGCCAGCAGCTTCGTCGCGGCAAGTTCCTACGAGCAGTACTTC.

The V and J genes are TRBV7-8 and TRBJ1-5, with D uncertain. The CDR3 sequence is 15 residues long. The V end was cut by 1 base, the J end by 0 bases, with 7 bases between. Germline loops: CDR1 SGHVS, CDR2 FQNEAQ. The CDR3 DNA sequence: TGTGCCAGCAGCTTAGTAACACATAGCAATCAGCCCCAGCATTTT. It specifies CASSLVTHSNQPQHF.

The CDR3, as DNA: TGTGCCTGGAGTCGCCCAGGAGGAGAAAAACTGTTTTTT. Residues: CAWSRPGGEKLFF. The V and J genes are TRBV30 and TRBJ1-4; no firm D call. The CDR3 covers 13 residues. Germline lookup yields CDR1 GTSNPN and CDR2 SVGIG (reference sequence). Trimming removed 2 bases from V and 8 bases from J, with 12 bases in between.

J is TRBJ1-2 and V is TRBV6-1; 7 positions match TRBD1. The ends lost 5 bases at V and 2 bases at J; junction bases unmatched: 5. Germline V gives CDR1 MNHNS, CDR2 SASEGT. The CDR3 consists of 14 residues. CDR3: CASSTQQGNYGYTF. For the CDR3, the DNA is TGTGCCAGCAGTACCCAACAGGGGAACTATGGCTACACCTTC.

Here the CDR3 reads CASSRADRGNEQFF. The CDR3, as DNA: TGCGCCAGCAGCCGGGCGGACAGGGGCAATGAGCAGTTCTTC. The V call is TRBV4-3, the J call TRBJ2-1, with TRBD1 identical over 9 bases. The CDR3 length is 14 residues. Germline lookup yields CDR1 LGHNA and CDR2 YSLEER. V gave up 4 bases and J gave up 6 bases; unmatched junction bases: 4.

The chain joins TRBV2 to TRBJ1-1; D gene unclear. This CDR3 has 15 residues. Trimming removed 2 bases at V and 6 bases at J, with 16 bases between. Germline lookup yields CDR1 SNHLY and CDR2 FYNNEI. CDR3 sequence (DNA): TGTGCCAGCAGTGAACAACCGGGAAATAATCCTGAAGCTTTCTTT. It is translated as CASSEQPGNNPEAFF.

CDR3 DNA: TGTGCCAGCTCTCAGGGGACCAGCTCCTACGAGCAGTACTTC. Translated, it gives CASSQGTSSYEQYF. The chain carries TRBV6-5 and TRBJ2-7, with D maybe TRBD1 (6 bases). This CDR3 region has 14 residues. Trimming stripped 8 bases from V and 0 bases from J, with 14 bases between. CDR1 is MNHEY and CDR2 is SVGAGI in the germline V gene.

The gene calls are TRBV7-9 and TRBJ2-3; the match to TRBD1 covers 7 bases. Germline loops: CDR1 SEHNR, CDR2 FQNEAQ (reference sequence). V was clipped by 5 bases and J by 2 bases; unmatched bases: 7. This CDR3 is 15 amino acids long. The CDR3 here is CASSVPGTATDTQYF. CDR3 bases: TGTGCCAGCAGCGTACCCGGGACAGCCACAGATACGCAGTATTTT. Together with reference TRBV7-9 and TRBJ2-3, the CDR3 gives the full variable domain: DTGVSQNPRHKITKRGQNVTFRCDPISEHNRLYWYRQTLGQGPEFLTYFQNEAQLEKSRLLSDRFSAERPKGSFSTLEIQRTEQGDSAMYLCASSVPGTATDTQYFGPGTRLTVL.

Here the CDR3 reads CASSQDEWRLADTFEQFF. The CDR3 DNA follows: TGTGCCAGCAGCCAAGATGAGTGGCGGCTAGCGGATACTTTTGAGCAGTTCTTC. The chain couples TRBV14 to TRBJ2-1, with 7 bases fitting TRBD2. The CDR3 is 18 residues long. CDR1 SGHDN and CDR2 FVKESK come from the germline V gene. J lost 9 bases, V lost 0 bases, and 17 bases had no gene match.

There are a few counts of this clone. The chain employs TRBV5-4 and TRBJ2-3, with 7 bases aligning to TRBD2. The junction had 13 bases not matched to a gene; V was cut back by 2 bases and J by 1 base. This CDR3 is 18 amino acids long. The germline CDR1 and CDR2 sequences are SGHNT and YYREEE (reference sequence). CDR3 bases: TGTGCCAGCAGCTTTTTAGGCGGGAGCTTGCGGGGCACAGATACGCAGTATTTT. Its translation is CASSFLGGSLRGTDTQYF.

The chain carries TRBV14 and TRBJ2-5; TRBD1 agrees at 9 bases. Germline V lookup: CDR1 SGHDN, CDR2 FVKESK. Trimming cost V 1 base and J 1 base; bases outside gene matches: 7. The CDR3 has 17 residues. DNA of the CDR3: TGTGCCAGCAGCCAAGGAGACGGGACAGGGTTCCAAGAGACCCAGTACTTC. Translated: CASSQGDGTGFQETQYF.